These T cell receptor beta chains were read from a single sample in a study of blood T cell repertoires in COVID-19. The table came from immunoSEQ multiplex PCR; TCRdb's copy has only in-frame clones and leaves some out. This sample yields 65,000 to 70,000 clones, of which 70% to 90% are seen a single time; around a fifth belongs to the top ten. The sequenced sample was peripheral blood. The receptors stem from a woman older than 75 with acute or convalescent COVID-19. Each CDR3 is given with its conserved first and last residue. Fields, in order: V gene, clone size, J gene, CDR3 protein. Clone size, where shown, is once, few, many, or a class for clones that have expanded.

v_gene: TRBV7-2; abundance: NA; j_gene: TRBJ2-2; CDR3aa: CASSFLTSGRAPGGELFF
v_gene: TRBV3-1/TRBV3-2; abundance: NA; j_gene: TRBJ2-1; CDR3aa: CASSQVANEQFF
v_gene: TRBV3-1/TRBV3-2; abundance: NA; j_gene: TRBJ2-1; CDR3aa: CASYKSGGANEQFF
v_gene: TRBV19; abundance: NA; j_gene: TRBJ1-1; CDR3aa: CVTGGKMNTEAFF
v_gene: TRBV11-2; abundance: NA; j_gene: TRBJ2-6; CDR3aa: CASSPLQGEISGANVLTF
v_gene: TRBV24-1; abundance: NA; j_gene: TRBJ2-7; CDR3aa: CATSRTGPKDEQYF
v_gene: TRBV24-1; abundance: NA; j_gene: TRBJ1-5; CDR3aa: CATSDRVGQPQHF
v_gene: TRBV6-4; abundance: NA; j_gene: TRBJ2-1; CDR3aa: CASSAGSAGEQFF
v_gene: TRBV7-9; abundance: NA; j_gene: TRBJ2-5; CDR3aa: CASSPGIGLARETQYF
v_gene: TRBV28; abundance: NA; j_gene: TRBJ1-1; CDR3aa: CATATGNTEAFF
v_gene: TRBV30; abundance: NA; j_gene: TRBJ2-3; CDR3aa: CASDLGLAGADTQYF
v_gene: TRBV5-1; abundance: NA; j_gene: TRBJ2-7; CDR3aa: CASSSLRATSYEQYF
v_gene: TRBV7-9; abundance: NA; j_gene: TRBJ1-1; CDR3aa: CASSLYTTNTEAFF
v_gene: TRBV6-4; abundance: NA; j_gene: TRBJ1-3; CDR3aa: CARPGQPLSGNTIYF
v_gene: TRBV10-3; abundance: NA; j_gene: TRBJ1-2; CDR3aa: CAITSGTGQNSNYGYTF
v_gene: TRBV6-5; abundance: once; j_gene: TRBJ2-5; CDR3aa: CASRAGLGRPETQYF
v_gene: TRBV3-1/TRBV3-2; abundance: NA; j_gene: TRBJ1-1; CDR3aa: CASSQQGLNTEAFF
v_gene: TRBV30; abundance: NA; j_gene: TRBJ1-2; CDR3aa: CAWSVFGREYGYTF
v_gene: TRBV27; abundance: NA; j_gene: TRBJ2-2; CDR3aa: CASSLYRGVGELFF
v_gene: TRBV2; abundance: NA; j_gene: TRBJ1-2; CDR3aa: CASSGENRGYGYTF
v_gene: TRBV27; abundance: NA; j_gene: TRBJ2-1; CDR3aa: CASSLVFSGYNEQFF
v_gene: TRBV5-6; abundance: NA; j_gene: TRBJ2-7; CDR3aa: CASSSSGRAYREQYF
v_gene: TRBV5-1; abundance: NA; j_gene: TRBJ1-4; CDR3aa: CASSLERQGEKLFF
v_gene: TRBV1; abundance: NA; j_gene: TRBJ2-3; CDR3aa: CTREHGTQYF
v_gene: TRBV5-4; abundance: once; j_gene: TRBJ1-2; CDR3aa: CASSLGVTSDRMHTF
v_gene: TRBV5-8; abundance: NA; j_gene: TRBJ2-7; CDR3aa: CASSLGPGEQYF
v_gene: TRBV5-1; abundance: NA; j_gene: TRBJ2-1; CDR3aa: CASSLGSGARDEQFF
v_gene: TRBV6-6; abundance: NA; j_gene: TRBJ2-7; CDR3aa: CASGAGGPYEQYF
v_gene: TRBV28; abundance: once; j_gene: TRBJ1-4; CDR3aa: CASTNSGTGKGKLFF
v_gene: TRBV5-1; abundance: NA; j_gene: TRBJ2-7; CDR3aa: CASSFGYGGLHEQYF
v_gene: TRBV19; abundance: few; j_gene: TRBJ1-4; CDR3aa: CASALAGVDEKLFF
v_gene: TRBV6-6; abundance: NA; j_gene: TRBJ1-4; CDR3aa: CASSYSPTSPEEKLFF
v_gene: TRBV7-8; abundance: NA; j_gene: TRBJ1-4; CDR3aa: CASSSSTATNEKLFF
v_gene: TRBV5-5; abundance: NA; j_gene: TRBJ1-1; CDR3aa: CASSLHRVEIRGTEAFF
v_gene: TRBV7-2; abundance: NA; j_gene: TRBJ2-5; CDR3aa: CASSPSLGQAQETQYF
v_gene: TRBV6-5; abundance: NA; j_gene: TRBJ1-1; CDR3aa: CASRRIGGFETEAFF
v_gene: TRBV5-1; abundance: NA; j_gene: TRBJ2-2; CDR3aa: CASSLDGPGELFF
v_gene: TRBV18; abundance: NA; j_gene: TRBJ1-1; CDR3aa: CASSRDRDTEAFF
v_gene: TRBV9; abundance: NA; j_gene: TRBJ1-2; CDR3aa: CASSVGWGTGDDGYTF
v_gene: TRBV6-5; abundance: NA; j_gene: TRBJ1-2; CDR3aa: CASSSGSANYGYTF
v_gene: TRBV5-5; abundance: NA; j_gene: TRBJ2-7; CDR3aa: CASSPHQGTLIYEQYF
v_gene: TRBV15; abundance: NA; j_gene: TRBJ2-7; CDR3aa: CATRRRGVNEQYF
v_gene: TRBV7-8; abundance: NA; j_gene: TRBJ1-2; CDR3aa: CASSLGPTGSLGYGYTF
v_gene: TRBV28; abundance: NA; j_gene: TRBJ2-7; CDR3aa: CASSGTRRAPSYEQYF
v_gene: TRBV29-1; abundance: NA; j_gene: TRBJ1-5; CDR3aa: CSVQVSGITSNQPQHF
v_gene: TRBV11-1; abundance: NA; j_gene: TRBJ2-5; CDR3aa: CASSFPTGGRETQYF
v_gene: TRBV5-3; abundance: NA; j_gene: TRBJ2-1; CDR3aa: CARSLSGRFYNEQFF
v_gene: TRBV2; abundance: few; j_gene: TRBJ2-2; CDR3aa: CASTYSGNTGELFF
v_gene: TRBV5-1; abundance: NA; j_gene: TRBJ1-1; CDR3aa: CASSFQVNTEAFF
v_gene: TRBV5-6; abundance: NA; j_gene: TRBJ1-2; CDR3aa: CASSLWGPVYGYTF
v_gene: TRBV7-3; abundance: NA; j_gene: TRBJ2-1; CDR3aa: CASSRSHGLAGVTEQFF
v_gene: TRBV3-1/TRBV3-2; abundance: NA; j_gene: TRBJ1-1; CDR3aa: CASTRVGEAFF
v_gene: TRBV23-1; abundance: NA; j_gene: TRBJ1-2; CDR3aa: CASSHPDSYF
v_gene: TRBV5-1; abundance: NA; j_gene: TRBJ2-7; CDR3aa: CASSRPSGGTYEQYF
v_gene: TRBV7-9; abundance: NA; j_gene: TRBJ2-2; CDR3aa: CASGRLAANTGELFF